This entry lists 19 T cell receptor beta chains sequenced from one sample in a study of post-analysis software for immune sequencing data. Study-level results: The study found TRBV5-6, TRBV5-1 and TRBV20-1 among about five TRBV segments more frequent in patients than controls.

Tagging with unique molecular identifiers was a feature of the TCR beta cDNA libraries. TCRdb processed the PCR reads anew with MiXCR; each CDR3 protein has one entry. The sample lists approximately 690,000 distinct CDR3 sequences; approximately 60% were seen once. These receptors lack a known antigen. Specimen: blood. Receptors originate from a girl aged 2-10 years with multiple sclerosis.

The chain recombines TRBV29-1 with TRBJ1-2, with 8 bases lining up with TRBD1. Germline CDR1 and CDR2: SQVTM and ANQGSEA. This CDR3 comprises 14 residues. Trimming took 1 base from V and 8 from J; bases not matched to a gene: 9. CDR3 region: CSVEGTGKNRGYTF. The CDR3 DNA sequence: TGCAGCGTTGAAGGGACAGGGAAAAATCGAGGCTACACCTTC.

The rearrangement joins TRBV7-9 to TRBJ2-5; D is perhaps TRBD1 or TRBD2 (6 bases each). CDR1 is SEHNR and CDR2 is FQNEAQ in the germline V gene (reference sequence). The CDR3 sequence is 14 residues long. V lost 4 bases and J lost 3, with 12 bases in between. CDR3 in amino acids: CASSSPGAEETQYF. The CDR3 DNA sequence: TGTGCCAGCAGCTCCCCGGGGGCCGAAGAGACCCAGTACTTC.

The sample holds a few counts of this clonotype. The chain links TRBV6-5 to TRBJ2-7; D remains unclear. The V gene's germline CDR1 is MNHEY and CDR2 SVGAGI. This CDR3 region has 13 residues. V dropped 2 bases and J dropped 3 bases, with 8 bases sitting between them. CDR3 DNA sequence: TGTGCCAGCAGTTACCTTCGCAGCTACGAGCAGTACTTC. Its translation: CASSYLRSYEQYF.

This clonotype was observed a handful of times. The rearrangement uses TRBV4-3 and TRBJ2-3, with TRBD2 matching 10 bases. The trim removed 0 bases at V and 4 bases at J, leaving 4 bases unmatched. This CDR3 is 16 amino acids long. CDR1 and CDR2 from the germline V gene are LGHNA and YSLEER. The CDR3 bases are TGCGCCAGCAGCCAAGAAAGCAGCGGGGGGGCAGATACGCAGTATTTT. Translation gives CASSQESSGGADTQYF.

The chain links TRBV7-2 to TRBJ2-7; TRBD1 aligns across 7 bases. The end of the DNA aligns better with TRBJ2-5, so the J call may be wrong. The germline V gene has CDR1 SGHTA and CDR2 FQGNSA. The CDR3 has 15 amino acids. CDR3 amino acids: CASSVYITGEETQYF. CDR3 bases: TGTGCCAGCAGCGTATACATCACAGGGGAAGAGACCCAGTACTTC.

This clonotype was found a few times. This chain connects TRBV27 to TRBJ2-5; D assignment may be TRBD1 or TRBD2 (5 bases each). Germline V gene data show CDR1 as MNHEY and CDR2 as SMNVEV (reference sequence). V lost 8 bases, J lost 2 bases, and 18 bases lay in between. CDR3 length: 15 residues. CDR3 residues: CASGIGRAGQETQYF. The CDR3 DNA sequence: TGTGCCAGCGGAATCGGGCGGGCAGGGCAAGAGACCCAGTACTTC.

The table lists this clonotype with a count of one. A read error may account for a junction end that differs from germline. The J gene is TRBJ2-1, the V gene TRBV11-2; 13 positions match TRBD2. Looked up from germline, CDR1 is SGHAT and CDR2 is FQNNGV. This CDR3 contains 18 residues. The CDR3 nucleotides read TGTGCCAGCAGCCAAGGACTAGCGGGGGTGGGCTCCTACAATGAACAGTTCTTC. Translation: CASSQGLAGVGSYNEQFF.

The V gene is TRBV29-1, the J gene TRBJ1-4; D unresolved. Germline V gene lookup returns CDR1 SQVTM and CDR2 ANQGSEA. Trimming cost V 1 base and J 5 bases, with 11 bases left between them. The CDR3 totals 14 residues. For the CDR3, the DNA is TGCAGCGTTGAAGTCGCAGGCGCCAATGAAAAACTGTTTTTT. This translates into CSVEVAGANEKLFF. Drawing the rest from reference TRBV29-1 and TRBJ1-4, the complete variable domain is SAVISQKPSRDICQRGTSLTIQCQVDSQVTMMFWYRQQPGQSLTLIATANQGSEATYESGFVIDKFPISRPNLTFSTLTVSNMSPEDSSIYLCSVEVAGANEKLFFGSGTQLSVL.

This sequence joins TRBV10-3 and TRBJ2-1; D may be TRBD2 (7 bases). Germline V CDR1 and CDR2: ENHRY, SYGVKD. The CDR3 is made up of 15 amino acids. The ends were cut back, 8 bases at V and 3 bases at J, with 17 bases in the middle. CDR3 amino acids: CAIASGGHGYNEQFF. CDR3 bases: TGTGCCATCGCATCGGGGGGACACGGCTACAATGAGCAGTTCTTC.

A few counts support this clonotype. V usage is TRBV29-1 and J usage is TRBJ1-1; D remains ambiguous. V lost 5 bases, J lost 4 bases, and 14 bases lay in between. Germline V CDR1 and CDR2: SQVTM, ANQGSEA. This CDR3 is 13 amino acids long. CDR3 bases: TGCAGCGTTATCACCCGGGAGACCACTGAAGCTTTCTTT. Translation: CSVITRETTEAFF.

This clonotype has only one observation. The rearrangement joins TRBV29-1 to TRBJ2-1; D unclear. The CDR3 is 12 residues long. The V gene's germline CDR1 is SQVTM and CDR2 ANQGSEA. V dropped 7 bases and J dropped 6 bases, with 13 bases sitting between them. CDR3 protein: CSGGLSCNEQFF. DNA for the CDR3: TGCAGCGGGGGTCTGTCATGCAATGAGCAGTTCTTC.

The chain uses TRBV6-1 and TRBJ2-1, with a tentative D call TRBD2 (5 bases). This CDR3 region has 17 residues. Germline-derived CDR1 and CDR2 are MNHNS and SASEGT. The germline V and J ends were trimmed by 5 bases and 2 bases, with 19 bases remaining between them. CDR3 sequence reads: CASSPNGRSGTYNEQFF. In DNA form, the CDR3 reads TGTGCCAGCAGTCCTAACGGACGAAGCGGAACCTACAATGAGCAGTTCTTC.

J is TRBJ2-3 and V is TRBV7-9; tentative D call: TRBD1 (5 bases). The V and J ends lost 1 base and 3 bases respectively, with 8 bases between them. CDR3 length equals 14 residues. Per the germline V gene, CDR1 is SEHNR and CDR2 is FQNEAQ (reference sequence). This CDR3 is CASSLGGVTDTQYF. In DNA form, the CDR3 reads TGTGCCAGCAGCTTAGGGGGCGTGACAGATACGCAGTATTTT.

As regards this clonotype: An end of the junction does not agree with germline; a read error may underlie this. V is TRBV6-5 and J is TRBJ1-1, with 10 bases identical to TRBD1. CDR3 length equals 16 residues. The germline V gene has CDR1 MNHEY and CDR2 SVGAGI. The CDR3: CASRRLRTGGKTEAFF. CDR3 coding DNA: TGTGCTAGCAGACGCCTTCGGACAGGGGGAAAGACTGAAGCTTTCTTT.

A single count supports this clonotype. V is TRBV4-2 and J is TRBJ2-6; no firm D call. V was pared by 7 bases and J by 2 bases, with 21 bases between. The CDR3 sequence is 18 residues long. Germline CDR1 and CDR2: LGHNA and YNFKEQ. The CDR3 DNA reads TGTGCCAGCACCCGTGTATGGGCAGGCCAGGCTGGGGCCAACGTCCTGACTTTC. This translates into CASTRVWAGQAGANVLTF.

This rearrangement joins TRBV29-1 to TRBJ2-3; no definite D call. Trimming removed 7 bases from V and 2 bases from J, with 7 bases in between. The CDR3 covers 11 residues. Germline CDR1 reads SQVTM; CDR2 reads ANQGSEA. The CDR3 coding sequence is TGCAGCGGGCGATCCACAGATACGCAGTATTTT. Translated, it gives CSGRSTDTQYF.

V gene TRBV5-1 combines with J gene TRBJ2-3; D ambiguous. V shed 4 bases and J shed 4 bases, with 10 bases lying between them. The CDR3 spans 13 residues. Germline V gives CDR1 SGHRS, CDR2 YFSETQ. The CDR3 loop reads CASSPQAPDTQYF. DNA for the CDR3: TGCGCCAGCAGCCCTCAGGCCCCAGATACGCAGTATTTT.

The CDR3 is CASSLVTQEKLFF. As DNA, the CDR3 is TGTGCCAGCAGCTTAGTCACTCAAGAAAAACTGTTTTTT. J is TRBJ1-4 and V is TRBV7-2; no firm D call. The CDR3 covers 13 residues. Germline CDR1 is SGHTA and CDR2 is FQGNSA. Trimming removed 1 base from V and 8 bases from J, with 8 bases in between.

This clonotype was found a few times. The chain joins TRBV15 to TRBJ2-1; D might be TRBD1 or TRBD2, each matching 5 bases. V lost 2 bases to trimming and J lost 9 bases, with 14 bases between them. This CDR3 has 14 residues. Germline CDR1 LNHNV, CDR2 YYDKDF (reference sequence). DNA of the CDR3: TGTGCCACCAGCAGAACGCCGGGACGGACTGAGCAGTTCTTC. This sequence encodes CATSRTPGRTEQFF.